This is a list of T cell receptor beta chains from one sample in a study of blood T cell repertoires in COVID-19. Profiled with immunoSEQ multiplex PCR; TCRdb holds only in-frame clones, not every one. The sample has 200,000 to 250,000 clones; roughly 88% are singletons. The sample consisted of peripheral blood. These receptors were obtained from a woman older than 75 with COVID-19, enrolled during active disease. The CDR3 runs from the conserved cysteine through the conserved F or W. D genes are given only for firm matches. Only some rows state a clone size, as once, few, many or a class for expanded clones.

J: TRBJ2-1; size: -; V: TRBV5-4; D: TRBD2; CDR3: CATLSGGTVSNEQFF; DNA: TGTGCCACCCTAAGCGGGGGGACAGTTTCCAATGAGCAGTTCTTC
J: TRBJ2-6; size: -; V: TRBV6-5; D: -; CDR3: CASSRASSGANVLTF; DNA: TGTGCCAGCAGCCGAGCCTCCTCTGGGGCCAACGTCCTGACTTTC
J: TRBJ2-3; size: -; V: TRBV18; D: TRBD2; CDR3: CASSPPFRTSGGQYISTDTQYF; DNA: TGTGCCAGCTCGCCCCCCTTTAGGACTAGCGGGGGACAATACATCAGCACAGATACGCAGTATTTT
J: TRBJ2-4; size: -; V: TRBV30; D: TRBD2; CDR3: CAWSLTGGLGKNIQYF; DNA: TGTGCCTGGAGTCTAACGGGGGGTTTAGGCAAAAACATTCAGTACTTC
J: TRBJ2-3; size: -; V: TRBV7-2; D: -; CDR3: CASSLGQEVDTQYF; DNA: TGTGCCAGCAGCTTAGGGCAAGAAGTAGATACGCAGTATTTT
J: TRBJ1-6; size: -; V: TRBV6-4; D: -; CDR3: CASSDSRVRTPLHF; DNA: TGTGCCAGCAGTGACAGCAGGGTAAGGACACCCCTCCACTTT
J: TRBJ1-1; size: -; V: TRBV28; D: -; CDR3: CASSPPLENTEAFF; DNA: TGTGCCAGCAGCCCCCCCCTAGAGAACACTGAAGCTTTCTTT
J: TRBJ1-6; size: -; V: TRBV5-1; D: TRBD1; CDR3: CASSFDRDYNSPLHF; DNA: TGCGCCAGCAGCTTTGACAGGGACTATAATTCACCCCTCCACTTT
J: TRBJ1-2; size: -; V: TRBV28; D: TRBD1; CDR3: CASTGGALTYGYTF; DNA: TGTGCCAGCACAGGGGGCGCCCTCACCTATGGCTACACCTTC
J: TRBJ2-1; size: -; V: TRBV7-9; D: TRBD1; CDR3: CASSWDRSSGQFF; DNA: TGTGCCAGCAGCTGGGACAGATCCTCGGGGCAGTTCTTC
J: TRBJ2-7; size: -; V: TRBV9; D: TRBD2; CDR3: CASSGRLAPYEQYF; DNA: TGTGCCAGCAGCGGGAGACTAGCGCCGTACGAGCAGTACTTC
J: TRBJ2-5; size: -; V: TRBV7-2; D: -; CDR3: CASRRTGTGETQYF; DNA: TGTGCCAGCAGAAGGACCGGGACTGGGGAGACCCAGTACTTC
J: TRBJ2-5; size: -; V: TRBV6-6; D: TRBD1; CDR3: CASSFRQGIETQYF; DNA: TGTGCCAGCAGTTTCCGACAGGGGATCGAGACCCAGTACTTC
J: TRBJ2-3; size: -; V: TRBV9; D: TRBD2; CDR3: CASSVAGGAVGSTDTQYF; DNA: TGTGCCAGCAGCGTAGCCGGGGGGGCGGTGGGTAGCACAGATACGCAGTATTTT
J: TRBJ2-3; size: -; V: TRBV3-1/TRBV3-2; D: -; CDR3: CASSQRGNTDTQYF; DNA: TGTGCCAGCAGCCAAAGGGGAAACACAGATACGCAGTATTTT
J: TRBJ1-5; size: once; V: TRBV6-2/TRBV6-3; D: -; CDR3: CASSYQQGGQPQHF; DNA: TGTGCCAGCAGTTACCAGCAGGGTGGTCAGCCCCAGCATTTT
J: TRBJ2-2; size: -; V: TRBV3-1/TRBV3-2; D: -; CDR3: CASSPGLPGNTGELFF; DNA: TGTGCCAGCAGCCCGGGACTTCCAGGGAACACCGGGGAGCTGTTTTTT
J: TRBJ1-4; size: -; V: TRBV4-1; D: -; CDR3: CASSLAGNSNEKLFF; DNA: TGCGCCAGCAGCCTAGCAGGGAACTCTAATGAAAAACTGTTTTTT
J: TRBJ2-1; size: -; V: TRBV2; D: -; CDR3: CASSGLGYNEQFF; DNA: TGTGCCAGCAGTGGACTCGGTTACAATGAGCAGTTCTTC
J: TRBJ1-1; size: -; V: TRBV5-6; D: -; CDR3: CASSFYQGLGTEAFF; DNA: TGTGCCAGCAGCTTTTATCAGGGGTTGGGGACTGAAGCTTTCTTT
J: TRBJ1-2; size: few; V: TRBV6-1; D: TRBD1; CDR3: CASSEAQGAMYGYTF; DNA: TGTGCCAGCAGTGAAGCGCAGGGGGCGATGTATGGCTACACCTTC
J: TRBJ1-2; size: -; V: TRBV28; D: -; CDR3: CASSSPPGGSRGGYTF; DNA: TGTGCCAGCAGTTCTCCGCCTGGCGGTTCTAGGGGTGGCTACACCTTC
J: TRBJ2-2; size: -; V: TRBV10-3; D: TRBD1; CDR3: CASQGATGELFF; DNA: TGTGCCAGCCAGGGGGCGACCGGGGAGCTGTTTTTT
J: TRBJ1-2; size: -; V: TRBV7-2; D: -; CDR3: CASSPWRDSNYGYTF; DNA: TGTGCCAGCAGCCCCTGGCGGGACTCTAACTATGGCTACACCTTC
J: TRBJ1-1; size: -; V: TRBV3-1/TRBV3-2; D: TRBD1; CDR3: CASSPLTGGVTEAFF; DNA: TGTGCCAGCAGTCCTCTTACAGGGGGCGTCACTGAAGCTTTCTTT
J: TRBJ1-2; size: few; V: TRBV19; D: -; CDR3: CATHPSTVTYGYTF; DNA: TGTGCCACTCACCCGAGTACAGTGACCTATGGCTACACCTTC
J: TRBJ2-3; size: -; V: TRBV19; D: -; CDR3: CASSTPGRGPTDTQYF; DNA: TGTGCCAGTAGTACCCCCGGGAGGGGGCCTACAGATACGCAGTATTTT
J: TRBJ2-3; size: -; V: TRBV5-4; D: -; CDR3: CASSHSQRGTDTQYF; DNA: TGTGCCAGCAGCCATTCGCAGCGAGGAACAGATACGCAGTATTTT
J: TRBJ2-2; size: -; V: TRBV5-4; D: -; CDR3: CASTWAGQGTGELFF; DNA: TGTGCCAGCACCTGGGCAGGGCAGGGCACCGGGGAGCTGTTTTTT
J: TRBJ2-1; size: -; V: TRBV6-2/TRBV6-3; D: TRBD1; CDR3: CASSVIGTGKANEQFF; DNA: TGTGCCAGCAGTGTAATAGGGACAGGGAAAGCGAATGAGCAGTTCTTC
J: TRBJ1-4; size: -; V: TRBV5-1; D: TRBD1; CDR3: CASSLSGDRGSEKLFF; DNA: TGCGCCAGCAGCTTGTCCGGGGACAGGGGATCGGAAAAACTGTTTTTT
J: TRBJ1-4; size: -; V: TRBV20-1; D: -; CDR3: CSAPSGSQLFF; DNA: TGCAGTGCCCCCAGCGGAAGTCAACTGTTTTTT
J: TRBJ2-4; size: -; V: TRBV7-2; D: TRBD2; CDR3: CASSTPPGTSGANIQYF; DNA: TGTGCCAGCAGCACCCCGCCCGGGACTAGCGGTGCGAACATTCAGTACTTC
J: TRBJ1-5; size: -; V: TRBV19; D: -; CDR3: CASSSSRGPGVYQPQHF; DNA: TGTGCCAGTAGTTCGAGTAGAGGACCCGGGGTATATCAGCCCCAGCATTTT
J: TRBJ2-7; size: -; V: TRBV28; D: TRBD1; CDR3: CASSRGPVSSYEQYF; DNA: TGTGCCAGCAGCAGGGGGCCCGTATCCTCCTACGAGCAGTACTTC
J: TRBJ2-5; size: -; V: TRBV10-3; D: TRBD1; CDR3: CAIRQGAGETQYF; DNA: TGTGCCATCAGACAGGGGGCCGGTGAGACCCAGTACTTC
J: TRBJ2-1; size: -; V: TRBV5-1; D: -; CDR3: CASRTGVSYNEQFF; DNA: TGCGCCAGCAGAACGGGGGTCTCCTACAATGAGCAGTTCTTC
J: TRBJ1-4; size: -; V: TRBV7-9; D: -; CDR3: CASSLAAGGNEKLFF; DNA: TGTGCCAGCAGCTTAGCGGCCGGCGGTAATGAAAAACTGTTTTTT
J: TRBJ1-5; size: -; V: TRBV5-1; D: -; CDR3: CASSVQGNQPQHF; DNA: TGCGCCAGCAGCGTCCAGGGCAATCAGCCCCAGCATTTT
J: TRBJ2-1; size: -; V: TRBV11-2; D: TRBD1; CDR3: CASSLGQGAYNEQFF; DNA: TGTGCCAGCAGCTTAGGACAGGGGGCCTACAATGAGCAGTTCTTC
J: TRBJ1-3; size: -; V: TRBV28; D: -; CDR3: CASSSPLKPGTIYF; DNA: TGTGCCAGCAGTTCCCCCTTAAAGCCTGGCACCATATATTTT
J: TRBJ1-2; size: -; V: TRBV28; D: -; CDR3: CASSPMDRMRSGYTF; DNA: TGTGCCAGCAGTCCGATGGACAGAATGAGGTCCGGCTACACCTTC